Below are 2 T cell receptor beta chains sequenced from a single sample in a study of radiotherapy plus CTLA-4 blockade in lung cancer. Profiling relied on immunoSEQ multiplex PCR, and the TCRdb table lists in-frame clones only, not all of them. The table has roughly 80,000 clones, over 70% seen once. Sequencing used peripheral blood, obtained from a patient treated with radiotherapy plus ipilimumab. Receptors originate from a human donor with non-small cell lung cancer who had a partial response to radiotherapy plus ipilimumab. Some clones in this sample may be carry-over from other donors' samples.

The rearrangement uses TRBV27 and TRBJ2-7, with D possibly matching TRBD1 (6 bases). The V gene's germline CDR1 is MNHEY and CDR2 SMNVEV (reference sequence). Trimming took 6 bases from V and 2 from J, leaving 14 bases between them. This CDR3 has 14 amino acids. The DNA for the CDR3 is TGTGCCAGCAGATACACCGGGACAACCTACGAGCAGTACTTC. Translating it yields CASRYTGTTYEQYF.

The gene calls are TRBV6-6 and TRBJ2-7, with 9 positions matching TRBD1. Germline V gene data show CDR1 as MNHNY and CDR2 as SVGAGI (reference sequence). The V segment lost 2 bases and the J segment 7 bases; nucleotides outside the gene matches: 6. This CDR3 is 14 amino acids long. CDR3 nucleotides: TGTGCCAGCAGTTACGCCGGGACAGGGAGAGAGCAGTACTTC. Amino acid sequence: CASSYAGTGREQYF.